This T cell receptor beta chain was found in a study of response to subunit inactivated influenza vaccine. TCRdb ran MiXCR on the RT-PCR reads and lists one entry per CDR3 protein. This sample has about 800,000 distinct CDR3 sequences, with roughly 20% found just once. The CDR3 is 13 residues long. The V gene's germline CDR1 is LGHNA and CDR2 YNFKEQ. A few counts support this clonotype. Compared with germline, one end of the junction differs, possibly owing to a read error. Here the sequenced sample was PBMCs from blood, taken roughly 5 days after vaccination. This TCR was recovered from a man aged 45-60 years who received an inactivated influenza vaccine. The chain couples TRBV4-2 to TRBJ1-6; the D is unclear. DNA for the CDR3: TGTGCCAGCAGACAAGACTATAATTCACCCCTCCACTTT. This sequence encodes CASRQDYNSPLHF.